Included here is one T cell receptor (beta chain) sequence, with context. CDR1 SGHTA and CDR2 FQGNSA come from the germline V gene. Deletions cut 4 bases from V and 6 bases from J, with 12 bases between. There are 13 residues in the CDR3. Together with a sample-barcoded 5' primer, a J-beta primer mix was included in a second PCR lasting about 6 to 12 cycles. Every cDNA molecule bore a tag from a template-switch adaptor containing 12 random nucleotides. TCRdb independently ran MiXCR on the 5' RACE reads; one entry per CDR3 protein. The table records about 640,000 distinct CDR3 sequences, 25% to 35% of them present only once. The data derive from a study of blood T cells in healthy people across ages.

The V and J genes are TRBV7-2 and TRBJ1-2; D gene uncertain. The TCR comes from a woman of 80 years or more in good health. The specimen sequenced was blood. The CDR3 loop reads CASSWGGGDGYTF. CDR3 sequence (DNA): TGTGCCAGCAGCTGGGGTGGAGGCGATGGCTACACCTTC.